This is a list of T cell receptor beta chains from one sample in a study of blood T cell repertoires in COVID-19. Clones were read by immunoSEQ multiplex PCR, and TCRdb kept only the in-frame ones, dropping some. The repertoire holds fewer than 90,000 clones, approximately 89% seen once, with about 0.51% in the top ten. The sequenced sample was peripheral blood. The receptors come from a man in his 60s with acute or convalescent COVID-19. Each CDR3 is given with its conserved first and last residue. Fields, in order: CDR3 length, clone size, J gene, V gene, D gene, CDR3 protein, CDR3 DNA. A D gene is named only where the DNA matches it firmly. Some rows have no size entry. The others give once, few or many, or a class for an expanded clone.

length: 16; size: .; J: TRBJ2-3; V: TRBV5-1; D: TRBD2; CDR3: CASSRGLGIGTDTQYF; DNA: TGCGCCAGCAGCAGGGGACTAGGGATAGGCACAGATACGCAGTATTTT
length: 14; size: .; J: TRBJ2-7; V: TRBV5-1; D: .; CDR3: CASGQIGSNYEQYF; DNA: TGCGCCAGCGGTCAGATCGGGAGTAACTACGAGCAGTACTTC
length: 14; size: .; J: TRBJ1-1; V: TRBV5-1; D: .; CDR3: CASSLGPGVGEAFF; DNA: TGCGCCAGCAGCTTGGGTCCGGGGGTAGGAGAAGCTTTCTTT
length: 13; size: .; J: TRBJ1-2; V: TRBV2; D: .; CDR3: CASSELAGVDYTF; DNA: TGTGCCAGCAGTGAACTCGCAGGGGTCGACTACACCTTC
length: 16; size: .; J: TRBJ1-5; V: TRBV30; D: TRBD1; CDR3: CAWSRPGTGSNQPQHF; DNA: TGTGCCTGGAGTCGTCCCGGGACAGGGAGCAATCAGCCCCAGCATTTT
length: 15; size: .; J: TRBJ2-7; V: TRBV18; D: TRBD1; CDR3: CASLPGQGLTYEQYF; DNA: TGTGCCAGCTTACCGGGACAGGGCTTAACCTACGAGCAGTACTTC
length: 17; size: .; J: TRBJ2-3; V: TRBV3-1/TRBV3-2; D: .; CDR3: CASSQARGASFTDTQYF; DNA: TGTGCCAGCAGCCAGGCCAGGGGCGCATCTTTTACAGATACGCAGTATTTT
length: 13; size: .; J: TRBJ2-7; V: TRBV2; D: .; CDR3: CASSEGRAYEQYF; DNA: TGTGCCAGCAGTGAAGGCAGGGCCTACGAGCAGTACTTC
length: 15; size: .; J: TRBJ2-3; V: TRBV19; D: TRBD2; CDR3: CASRRAGGPSDTQYF; DNA: TGTGCCAGTAGAAGAGCGGGAGGGCCCTCAGATACGCAGTATTTT
length: 17; size: .; J: TRBJ2-1; V: TRBV3-1/TRBV3-2; D: .; CDR3: CASSQGLTSSRHNEQFF; DNA: TGTGCCAGCAGCCAAGGATTGACTAGTAGTAGGCACAATGAGCAGTTCTTC
length: 14; size: once; J: TRBJ2-7; V: TRBV19; D: TRBD2; CDR3: CASRLSGRADEQYF; DNA: TGTGCCAGTAGACTTAGCGGGAGGGCCGACGAGCAGTACTTC
length: 14; size: .; J: TRBJ1-6; V: TRBV3-1/TRBV3-2; D: .; CDR3: CASSLAYRDSPLHF; DNA: TGTGCCAGCAGCCTCGCATATCGAGATTCACCCCTCCACTTT
length: 12; size: once; J: TRBJ1-1; V: TRBV12-3/TRBV12-4; D: TRBD1; CDR3: CASSSDRDEAFF; DNA: TGTGCCAGCAGTTCCGACAGGGATGAAGCTTTCTTT
length: 13; size: .; J: TRBJ1-2; V: TRBV6-5; D: .; CDR3: CASSYTSGWGYTF; DNA: TGTGCCAGCAGTTACACCTCAGGGTGGGGCTACACCTTC
length: 13; size: .; J: TRBJ1-5; V: TRBV5-6; D: .; CDR3: CASSYGSNQPQHF; DNA: TGTGCCAGCAGCTACGGGTCAAATCAGCCCCAGCATTTT
length: 16; size: .; J: TRBJ2-7; V: TRBV9; D: TRBD2; CDR3: CASSVGRGGRTNEQYF; DNA: TGTGCCAGCAGCGTAGGGCGAGGCGGGAGGACCAACGAGCAGTACTTC
length: 15; size: .; J: TRBJ2-5; V: TRBV27; D: .; CDR3: CASRPLSGSQETQYF; DNA: TGTGCCAGCAGGCCTCTTAGTGGGAGCCAAGAGACCCAGTACTTC
length: 17; size: .; J: TRBJ1-1; V: TRBV5-4; D: TRBD1; CDR3: CASSSGQGTPINTEAFF; DNA: TGTGCCAGCAGCTCAGGACAGGGGACACCTATTAACACTGAAGCTTTCTTT
length: 14; size: .; J: TRBJ1-1; V: TRBV6-5; D: .; CDR3: CASRHTLLNTEAFF; DNA: TGTGCCAGCAGGCACACACTACTGAACACTGAAGCTTTCTTT
length: 11; size: .; J: TRBJ1-2; V: TRBV19; D: .; CDR3: CASSHSYGYTF; DNA: TGTGCCAGTAGCCACAGCTATGGCTACACCTTC
length: 15; size: once; J: TRBJ2-7; V: TRBV5-1; D: .; CDR3: CASSLRASESYEQYF; DNA: TGCGCCAGCAGCTTGCGGGCTAGCGAATCCTACGAGCAGTACTTC
length: 15; size: .; J: TRBJ2-7; V: TRBV6-5; D: .; CDR3: CASKEGTYSYYEQYF; DNA: TGTGCCAGCAAGGAAGGGACTTACTCCTACTACGAGCAGTACTTC